Described below is a single T cell receptor (beta chain) sequence and its context. Its antigen is not known. The V end was cut by 0 bases, the J end by 6 bases, with 7 bases between. Germline V gene data show CDR1 as SGDLS and CDR2 as YYNGEE. The CDR3 length is 13 residues. This specimen comes from a study of cytomegalovirus exposure and HLA in healthy donors. Amplification used 60 Vbeta primers and 13 Jbeta primers. Clones were read by immunoSEQ multiplex PCR, and TCRdb kept only the in-frame ones, dropping some. The sample shows fewer than 150,000 clones, roughly 80% of them seen only once. General study findings and limits: Solely CMV serostatus was available to characterize immune exposure. Some V segments could not be told apart, so they were left out, TRBV6-2 and TRBV6-3 among them. In vitro experiments confirmed that a few CMV-associated chains were specific for CMV antigens. According to a later analysis, most TCR beta chains associated with CMV appeared HLA-restricted.

The clonotype was recovered from a female donor in good health and CMV-seropositive. Sequenced input: PBMCs. V usage is TRBV9 and J usage is TRBJ2-1; no clear D. The CDR3 loop reads CASSVGLVNEQFF. The CDR3 nucleotides read TGTGCCAGCAGCGTAGGGCTAGTCAATGAGCAGTTCTTC.